Given below is one T cell receptor (beta chain) in context. RNA was extracted and reverse transcribed into cDNA as the sequencing template. Assay used: immunoSEQ multiplex PCR; TCRdb lists only in-frame clones, some missing. The repertoire consists of about 200,000 clones, with around three fifths occurring once and the leading ten covering roughly 5%. Cell sorting on a FACSAria was used to separate CD4+ and CD8+ T cells from the PBMCs. The data stem from a study of CD8+ T cells in alopecia areata. CDR1 and CDR2 (germline): MGHDK, SYGVNS. Between the trimmed V and J ends, which lost 3 bases and 3 bases, there was a span of 12 bases. This CDR3 has 14 residues.

This receptor was identified in a human donor in good health. Sequencing was carried out using CD8+ T cells sorted from blood. The V gene is TRBV25-1, the J gene TRBJ2-7, with D unresolved. The CDR3 loop reads CASSDRAELYEQYF. The DNA of the CDR3 is TGTGCCAGCAGTGACAGAGCTGAGCTCTACGAGCAGTACTTC.